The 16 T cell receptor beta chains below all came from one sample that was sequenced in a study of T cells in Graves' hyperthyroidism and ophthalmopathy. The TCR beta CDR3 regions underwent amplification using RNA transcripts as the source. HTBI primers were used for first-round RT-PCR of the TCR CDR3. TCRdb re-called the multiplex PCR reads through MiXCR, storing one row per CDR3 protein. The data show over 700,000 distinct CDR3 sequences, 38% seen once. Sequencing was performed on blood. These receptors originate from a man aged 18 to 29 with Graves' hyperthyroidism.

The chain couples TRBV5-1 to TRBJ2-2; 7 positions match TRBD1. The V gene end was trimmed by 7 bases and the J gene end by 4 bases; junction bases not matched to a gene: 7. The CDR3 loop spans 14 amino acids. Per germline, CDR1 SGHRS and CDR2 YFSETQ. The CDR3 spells CASPRTGGTGELFF. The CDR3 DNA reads TGCGCCAGCCCGAGGACAGGAGGCACCGGGGAGCTGTTTTTT.

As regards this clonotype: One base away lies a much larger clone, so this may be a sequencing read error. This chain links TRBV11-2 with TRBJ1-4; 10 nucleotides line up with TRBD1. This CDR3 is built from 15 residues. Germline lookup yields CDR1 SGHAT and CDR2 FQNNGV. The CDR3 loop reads CAGSLGGDRGLKLFF. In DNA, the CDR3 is TGTGCCGGCAGCTTAGGTGGGGACAGGGGCCTAAAACTGTTTTTT.

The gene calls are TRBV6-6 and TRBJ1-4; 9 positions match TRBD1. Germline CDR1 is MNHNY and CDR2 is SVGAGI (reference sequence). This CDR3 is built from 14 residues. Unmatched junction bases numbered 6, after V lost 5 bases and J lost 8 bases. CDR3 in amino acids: CASSAYRGHEKLFF. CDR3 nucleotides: TGTGCCAGCAGTGCATACAGGGGGCACGAAAAACTGTTTTTT.

In DNA form, the CDR3 reads TGTGCCAGCAGTCCCCAACGCAGGAATGAAAAACTGTTTTTT. This encodes CASSPQRRNEKLFF. The rearrangement joins TRBV12-3 or TRBV12-4 to TRBJ1-4; no clear D. V lost 5 bases and J lost 5, with 12 bases in between. The CDR3 runs to 14 residues.

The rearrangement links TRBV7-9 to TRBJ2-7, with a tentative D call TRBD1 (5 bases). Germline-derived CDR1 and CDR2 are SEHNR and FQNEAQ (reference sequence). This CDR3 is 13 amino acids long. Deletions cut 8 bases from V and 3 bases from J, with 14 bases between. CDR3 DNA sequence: TGTGCCAGCGGGGTAGGGGCGGTCTACGAGCAGTACTTC. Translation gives CASGVGAVYEQYF.

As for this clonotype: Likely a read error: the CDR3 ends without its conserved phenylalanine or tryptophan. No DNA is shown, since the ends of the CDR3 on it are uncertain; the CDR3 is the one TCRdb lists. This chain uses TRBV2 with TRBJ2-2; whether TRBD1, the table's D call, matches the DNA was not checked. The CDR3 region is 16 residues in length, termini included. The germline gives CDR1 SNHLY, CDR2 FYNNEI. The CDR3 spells CAGRGPIPTNTGELMS.

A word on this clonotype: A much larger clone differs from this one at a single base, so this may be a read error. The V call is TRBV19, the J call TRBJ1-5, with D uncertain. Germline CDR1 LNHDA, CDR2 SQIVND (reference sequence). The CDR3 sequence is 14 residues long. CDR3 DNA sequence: TGTGCCAATAGTATAGATAGTGCTTTCCAGCCCCAGCATTTT. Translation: CANSIDSAFQPQHF.

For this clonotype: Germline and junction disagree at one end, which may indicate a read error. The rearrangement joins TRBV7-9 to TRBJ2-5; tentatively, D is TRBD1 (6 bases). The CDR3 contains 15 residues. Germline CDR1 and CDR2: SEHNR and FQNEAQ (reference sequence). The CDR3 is CANSLGFGGSETQYF. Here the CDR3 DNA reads TGTGCCAACAGCTTAGGGTTTGGGGGCTCGGAGACCCAGTACTTC. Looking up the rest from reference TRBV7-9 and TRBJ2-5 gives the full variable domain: DTGVSQNPRHKITKRGQNVTFRCDPISEHNRLYWYRQTLGQGPEFLTYFQNEAQLEKSRLLSDRFSAERPKGSFSTLEIQRTEQGDSAMYLCANSLGFGGSETQYFGPGTRLLVL.

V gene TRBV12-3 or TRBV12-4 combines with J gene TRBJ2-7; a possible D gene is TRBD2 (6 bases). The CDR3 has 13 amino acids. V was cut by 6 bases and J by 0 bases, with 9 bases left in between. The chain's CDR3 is CASRTRGSYEQYF. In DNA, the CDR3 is TGTGCCAGCAGGACGCGGGGCTCCTACGAGCAGTACTTC.

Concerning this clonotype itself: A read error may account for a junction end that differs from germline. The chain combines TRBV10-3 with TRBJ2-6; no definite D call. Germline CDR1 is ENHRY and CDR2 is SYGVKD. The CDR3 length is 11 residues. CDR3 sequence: CAIRPDGIEAF. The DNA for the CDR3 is TGTGCCATCAGGCCGGACGGTATTGAAGCTTTC.

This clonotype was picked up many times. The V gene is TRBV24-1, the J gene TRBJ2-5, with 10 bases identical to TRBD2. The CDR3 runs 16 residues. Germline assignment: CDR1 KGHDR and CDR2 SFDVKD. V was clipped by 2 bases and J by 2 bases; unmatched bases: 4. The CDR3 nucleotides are TGTGCCACCAGTGATTGGGGGACTAGCGATCAAGAGACCCAGTACTTC. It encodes CATSDWGTSDQETQYF.

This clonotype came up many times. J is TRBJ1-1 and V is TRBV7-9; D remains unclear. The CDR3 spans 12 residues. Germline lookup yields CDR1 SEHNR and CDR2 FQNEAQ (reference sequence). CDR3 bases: TGTGCTGGGGAGTCACGGGGTACTGAAGCTTTCTTT. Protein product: CAGESRGTEAFF.

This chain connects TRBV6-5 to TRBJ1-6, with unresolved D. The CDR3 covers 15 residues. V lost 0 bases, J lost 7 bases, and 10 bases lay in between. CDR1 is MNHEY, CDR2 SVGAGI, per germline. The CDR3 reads CASSYSTGENSPLHF. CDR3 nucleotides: TGTGCCAGCAGTTACTCAACCGGGGAGAATTCACCCCTCCACTTT.

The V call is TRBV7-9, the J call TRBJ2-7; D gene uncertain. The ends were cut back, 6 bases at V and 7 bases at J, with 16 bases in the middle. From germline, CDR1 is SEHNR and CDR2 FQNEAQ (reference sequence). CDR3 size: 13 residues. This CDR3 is CASSLKPPREQYF. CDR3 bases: TGTGCCAGCAGTTTAAAACCCCCGAGGGAGCAGTACTTC.

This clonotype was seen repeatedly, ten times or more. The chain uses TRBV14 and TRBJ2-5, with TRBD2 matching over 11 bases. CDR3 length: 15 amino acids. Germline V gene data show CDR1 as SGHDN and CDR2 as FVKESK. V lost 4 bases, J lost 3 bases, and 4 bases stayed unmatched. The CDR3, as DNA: TGTGCCAGCAGCCCTTTGACTAGCGGGGAAGAGACCCAGTACTTC. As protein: CASSPLTSGEETQYF.

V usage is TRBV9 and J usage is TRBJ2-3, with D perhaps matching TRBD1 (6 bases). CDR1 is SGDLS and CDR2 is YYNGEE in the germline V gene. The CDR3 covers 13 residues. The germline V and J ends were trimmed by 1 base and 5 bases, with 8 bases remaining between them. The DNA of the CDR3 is TGTGCCAGCAGCGTAATACAGGGAGATACGCAGTATTTT. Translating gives CASSVIQGDTQYF.